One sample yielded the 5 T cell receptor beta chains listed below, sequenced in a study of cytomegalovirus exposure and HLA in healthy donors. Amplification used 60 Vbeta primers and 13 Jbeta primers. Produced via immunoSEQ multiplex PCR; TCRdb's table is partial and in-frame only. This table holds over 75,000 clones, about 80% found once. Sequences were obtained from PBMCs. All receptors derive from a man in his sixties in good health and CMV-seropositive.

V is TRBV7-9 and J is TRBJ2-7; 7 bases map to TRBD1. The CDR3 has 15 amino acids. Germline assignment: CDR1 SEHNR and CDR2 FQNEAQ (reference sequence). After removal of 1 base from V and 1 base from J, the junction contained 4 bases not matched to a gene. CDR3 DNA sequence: TGTGCCAGCAGCTTAGTGTTGGGACAGTCCTACGAGCAGTACTTC. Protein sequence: CASSLVLGQSYEQYF.

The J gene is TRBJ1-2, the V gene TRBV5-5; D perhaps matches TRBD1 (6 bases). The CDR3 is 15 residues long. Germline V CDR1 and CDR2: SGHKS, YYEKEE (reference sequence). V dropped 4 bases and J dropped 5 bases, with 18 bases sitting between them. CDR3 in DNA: TGTGCCAGCAGCCCCCTCGCAGGGGCAGATTATGGCTACACCTTC. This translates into CASSPLAGADYGYTF.

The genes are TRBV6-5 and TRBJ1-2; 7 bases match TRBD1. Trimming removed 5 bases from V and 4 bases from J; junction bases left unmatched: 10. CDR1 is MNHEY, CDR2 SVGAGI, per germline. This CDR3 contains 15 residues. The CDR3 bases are TGTGCCAGCAGTAGATACAAAACAGGGGTCTATGGCTACACCTTC. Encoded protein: CASSRYKTGVYGYTF.

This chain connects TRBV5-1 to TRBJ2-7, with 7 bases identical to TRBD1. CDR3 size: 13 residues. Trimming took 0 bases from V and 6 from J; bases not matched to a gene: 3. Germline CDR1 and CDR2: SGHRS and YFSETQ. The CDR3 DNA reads TGCGCCAGCAGCTTGGGACAGGGAGTCGAGCAGTACTTC. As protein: CASSLGQGVEQYF.

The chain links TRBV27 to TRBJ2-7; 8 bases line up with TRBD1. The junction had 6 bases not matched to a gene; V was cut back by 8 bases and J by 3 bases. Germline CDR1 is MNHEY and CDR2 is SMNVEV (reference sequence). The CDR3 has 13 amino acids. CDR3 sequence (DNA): TGTGCCAGCGGGACAGGTTTTTTCTACGAGCAGTACTTC. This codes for CASGTGFFYEQYF.